This TCR beta chain was captured in a study of response to subunit inactivated influenza vaccine. Points from the study as a whole: The authors offered the suggestion that each seasonal influenza vaccination recruits few new T cells.

The CDR3 is 14 amino acids. Germline assignment: CDR1 SGHRS and CDR2 YFSETQ. V gave up 4 bases and J gave up 4 bases, with 14 bases separating them. In this sample, this clonotype turned up a few times. Its target is unknown. TCRdb reanalysed the RT-PCR reads using MiXCR and keeps one entry per CDR3 protein. The sample records around 790,000 distinct CDR3 sequences, 21% being singletons. The specimen was PBMCs from blood, collected around 5 days after vaccination. The chain has TRBV5-1 and TRBJ2-5, with D possibly matching TRBD1 (6 bases). The receptor was isolated from a man aged 50-59 years who received an inactivated influenza vaccine. The CDR3 DNA follows: TGCGCCAGCAGCCCCCAGGGGACCCCAGAGACCCAGTACTTC. Translated, it gives CASSPQGTPETQYF.